This T cell receptor beta chain originates from a study of blood T cell repertoires in COVID-19. Profiled with immunoSEQ multiplex PCR; TCRdb holds only in-frame clones, not every one. The sample has about 81,000 clones; roughly 89% are singletons. This CDR3 contains 13 residues. Germline values: CDR1 LGHNA, CDR2 YNFKEQ. V shed 1 base and J shed 12 bases, with 13 bases lying between them. The receptor was isolated from a woman between 45 and 65 years old with acute COVID-19. The specimen sequenced was PBMCs or T cells enriched from blood (not recorded which). The chain couples TRBV4-2 to TRBJ2-1; D might be TRBD2 (5 bases). CDR3 residues: CASSQARGSLQFF. Written as DNA, the CDR3 is TGTGCCAGCAGCCAAGCTCGAGGGTCGTTGCAGTTCTTC.